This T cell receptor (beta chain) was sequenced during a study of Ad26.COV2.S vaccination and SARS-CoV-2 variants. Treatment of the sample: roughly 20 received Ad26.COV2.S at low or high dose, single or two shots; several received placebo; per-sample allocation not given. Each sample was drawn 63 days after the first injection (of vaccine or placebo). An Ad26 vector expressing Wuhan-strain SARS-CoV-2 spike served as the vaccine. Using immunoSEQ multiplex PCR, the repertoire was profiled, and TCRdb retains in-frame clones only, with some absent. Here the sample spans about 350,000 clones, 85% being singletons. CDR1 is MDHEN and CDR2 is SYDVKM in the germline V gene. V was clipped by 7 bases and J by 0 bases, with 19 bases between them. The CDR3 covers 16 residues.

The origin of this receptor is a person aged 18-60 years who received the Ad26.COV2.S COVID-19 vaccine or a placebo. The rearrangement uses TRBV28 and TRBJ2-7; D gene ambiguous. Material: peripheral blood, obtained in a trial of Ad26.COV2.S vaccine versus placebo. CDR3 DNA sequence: TGTGCCAGCACCCTGGGGAACTTGCACTACTCCTACGAGCAGTACTTC. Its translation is CASTLGNLHYSYEQYF.